These 31 T cell receptor beta chains were all obtained from the same sample, sequenced in a study of technical replicates of blood from several donors (dated by TCRdb to 2016 to 2017). The protocol used for the library was the immunoSEQ multiplex PCR assay. TCRdb's version of the immuneACCESS table is confined to in-frame rearrangements and falls short of the full clone set. An unresolved V gene accounts for under half of the shortfall where checked; the remainder is of unknown origin. The sample contains under 55,000 clones, roughly 95% of them found a single time. The top ten clones comprise about 0.37% of the sample. The material sequenced was T cells isolated from PBMCs. These receptor sequences come from a human donor in good health.

The chain employs TRBV7-9 and TRBJ1-4, with TRBD1 as a possible D gene (5 bases). V was shortened by 3 bases and J by 7 bases, with 12 bases between the two germline ends. The germline CDR1 and CDR2 sequences are SEHNR and FQNEAQ (reference sequence). This CDR3 has 14 amino acids. The CDR3 DNA sequence: TGTGCCAGCAGCTTTTCCGGGGGGAGTGAAAAACTGTTTTTT. This encodes CASSFSGGSEKLFF.

The chain carries TRBV21-1 and TRBJ1-1; the DNA was not compared with TRBD1, the D call given in the table. TRBV21-1 is a known pseudogene. This CDR3 is built from 18 residues. The CDR3 nucleotides are TGTGCCAGCAGCCCACGGACAGACAGGACGGAGATGAACACTGAAGCTTTCTTT. Protein: CASSPRTDRTEMNTEAFF.

V gene TRBV29-1 combines with J gene TRBJ2-5, with 10 bases lining up with TRBD2. With 6 bases clipped from V and 3 bases from J, the junction kept 16 bases outside the gene matches. The CDR3 runs to 17 residues. The germline CDR1 and CDR2 sequences are SQVTM and ANQGSEA. Here the CDR3 reads CSVVRGASGRIKETQYF. The CDR3 DNA sequence: TGCAGCGTGGTTAGGGGGGCTAGCGGGAGAATAAAAGAGACCCAGTACTTC.

The rearrangement joins TRBV7-2 to TRBJ2-7; possible D gene TRBD2, 6 bases. The CDR3 length is 14 residues. Trimming removed 1 base from V and 2 bases from J, with 9 bases in between. Germline loops: CDR1 SGHTA, CDR2 FQGNSA. The DNA of the CDR3 is TGTGCCAGCAGCTTAGAGGACTACACCTACGAGCAGTACTTC. This sequence encodes CASSLEDYTYEQYF.

This rearrangement joins TRBV30 to TRBJ2-3, with D perhaps matching TRBD2 (6 bases). Trimming removed 0 bases from V and 6 bases from J, with 10 bases in between. CDR3 size: 13 residues. Looked up from germline, CDR1 is GTSNPN and CDR2 is SVGIG (reference sequence). As DNA, the CDR3 is TGTGCCTGGAGTGTAGGAGGGAGTGATACGCAGTATTTT. This encodes CAWSVGGSDTQYF.

The CDR3 DNA follows: TGTGCCATCAGGTCAGGGGAGGAAAAACTGTTTTTT. It is translated as CAIRSGEEKLFF. The V gene is TRBV10-3, the J gene TRBJ1-4; TRBD1 might be the D (6 bases). This CDR3 region has 12 residues. Trimming removed 6 bases from V and 8 bases from J, with 10 bases in between. The germline CDR1 and CDR2 sequences are ENHRY and SYGVKD.

V usage is TRBV6-4 and J usage is TRBJ2-3; 9 bases line up with TRBD2. The trim removed 5 bases at V and 6 bases at J, leaving 9 bases unmatched. The CDR3 sequence is 15 residues long. CDR1 and CDR2 from the germline V gene are MRHNA and SNTAGT. CDR3 loop: CASSTLAGATDTQYF. For the CDR3, the DNA is TGTGCCAGCAGTACGTTAGCGGGAGCAACCGATACGCAGTATTTT.

The chain has TRBV7-9 and TRBJ2-1, with D possibly TRBD2 on 5 matching bases. Looked up from germline, CDR1 is SEHNR and CDR2 is FQNEAQ (reference sequence). Trimming took off 2 bases at V and 7 bases at J, with 15 bases between the two ends. The CDR3 extends over 15 amino acids. The CDR3 sequence: CASSLLAPGENEQFF. For the CDR3, the DNA is TGTGCCAGCAGCTTATTAGCCCCTGGGGAGAATGAGCAGTTCTTC. The variable domain in full, with the rest retrieved from reference TRBV7-9 and TRBJ2-1, is DTGVSQNPRHKITKRGQNVTFRCDPISEHNRLYWYRQTLGQGPEFLTYFQNEAQLEKSRLLSDRFSAERPKGSFSTLEIQRTEQGDSAMYLCASSLLAPGENEQFFGPGTRLTVL.

V usage is TRBV25-1 and J usage is TRBJ2-2; 12 nucleotides agree with TRBD2. The germline V gene has CDR1 MGHDK and CDR2 SYGVNS. The CDR3 runs 15 residues. The junction had 3 bases not matched to a gene; V was cut back by 5 bases and J by 5 bases. The chain's CDR3 is CASSSTSGSTGELFF. The CDR3 nucleotides are TGTGCCAGCAGTTCGACTAGCGGGAGTACCGGGGAGCTGTTTTTT.

As DNA, the CDR3 is TGTGCCAGCAGCGCTACAGGGTTAGCTGGAAACACCATATATTTT. Residues: CASSATGLAGNTIYF. J is TRBJ1-3 and V is TRBV7-9; D possibly corresponds to TRBD1 (6 bases). Trimming took 5 bases from V and 2 from J, leaving 13 bases between them. Germline V gene sequence: CDR1 SEHNR, CDR2 FQNEAQ (reference sequence). The CDR3 sequence is 15 residues long. The full variable domain, with the rest looked up from reference TRBV7-9 and TRBJ1-3, is DTGVSQNPRHKITKRGQNVTFRCDPISEHNRLYWYRQTLGQGPEFLTYFQNEAQLEKSRLLSDRFSAERPKGSFSTLEIQRTEQGDSAMYLCASSATGLAGNTIYFGEGSWLTVV.

The chain joins TRBV13 to TRBJ2-7, with TRBD2 as a possible D gene (6 bases). Trimming left V 2 bases short and J 2 bases short, with 10 bases between. The germline gives CDR1 PRHDT, CDR2 FYEKMQ (reference sequence). The CDR3 sequence is 14 residues long. The CDR3 DNA is TGTGCCAGCAGCTTACCTAGCGAGGCCTACGAGCAGTACTTC. This translates into CASSLPSEAYEQYF.

The V call is TRBV15, the J call TRBJ1-2; D unresolved. Looked up from germline, CDR1 is LNHNV and CDR2 is YYDKDF (reference sequence). V shed 3 bases and J shed 0 bases, with 8 bases lying between them. The CDR3 loop spans 14 amino acids. Written as DNA, the CDR3 is TGTGCCACCAGCAGCCGAGGGACTAACTATGGCTACACCTTC. Amino acids: CATSSRGTNYGYTF. The full variable domain, its missing parts supplied by reference TRBV15 and TRBJ1-2, is DAMVIQNPRYQVTQFGKPVTLSCSQTLNHNVMYWYQQKSSQAPKLLFHYYDKDFNNEADTPDNFQSRRPNTSFCFLDIRSPGLGDTAMYLCATSSRGTNYGYTFGSGTRLTVV.

The CDR3 loop is CASSLSGMSTGEQFF. CDR3 DNA sequence: TGTGCCAGCAGCTTAAGCGGGATGAGCACGGGTGAGCAGTTCTTC. The chain couples TRBV7-2 to TRBJ2-1; the match to TRBD2 covers 7 bases. This CDR3 contains 15 residues. Germline V gene sequence: CDR1 SGHTA, CDR2 FQGNSA. V was clipped by 2 bases and J by 9 bases; unmatched bases: 10.

The J gene is TRBJ2-7, the V gene TRBV5-6; D possibly corresponds to TRBD2 (6 bases). Germline loops: CDR1 SGHDT, CDR2 YYEEEE. This CDR3 contains 14 residues. The V end lost 7 bases, the J end lost 4 bases, and 18 bases lay between the germline ends. This CDR3 is CASASLHGGYEQYF. CDR3 sequence (DNA): TGTGCCAGCGCCTCCCTCCACGGGGGTTACGAGCAGTACTTC. The full variable domain, its missing parts supplied by reference TRBV5-6 and TRBJ2-7, is DAGVTQSPTHLIKTRGQQVTLRCSPKSGHDTVSWYQQALGQGPQFIFQYYEEEERQRGNFPDRFSGHQFPNYSSELNVNALLLGDSALYLCASASLHGGYEQYFGPGTRLTVT.

The chain combines TRBV4-2 with TRBJ1-5; D is unclear. The CDR3 is made up of 14 amino acids. Trimming cost V 0 bases and J 5 bases, with 8 bases left between them. Germline V gene data show CDR1 as LGHNA and CDR2 as YNFKEQ. The CDR3 is CASSQDLYDQPQHF. The CDR3 DNA sequence: TGTGCCAGCAGCCAAGATCTCTATGATCAGCCCCAGCATTTT.

The chain has TRBV11-2 and TRBJ2-1; 8 positions agree with TRBD1. CDR1 and CDR2 (germline): SGHAT, FQNNGV. The CDR3 spans 15 residues. V trimming: 4 bases; J trimming: 9 bases; junction bases outside the gene matches: 11. The CDR3 is CASSSRDRWFGEQFF. As DNA, the CDR3 is TGTGCCAGCAGCTCAAGGGACAGGTGGTTCGGTGAGCAGTTCTTC.

This sequence joins TRBV9 and TRBJ2-6, with TRBD1 as a possible D gene (6 bases). The CDR3 covers 16 residues. From germline, CDR1 is SGDLS and CDR2 YYNGEE. The V end lost 1 base, the J end lost 2 bases, and 10 bases lay between the germline ends. The CDR3 nucleotides read TGTGCCAGCAGCGTACCCACAGGGCCTGGGGCCAACGTCCTGACTTTC. Protein product: CASSVPTGPGANVLTF.

The gene calls are TRBV14 and TRBJ1-2, with D maybe TRBD1 (5 bases). This CDR3 spans 18 amino acids. Germline CDR1 is SGHDN and CDR2 is FVKESK. Trimming took off 0 bases at V and 2 bases at J, with 19 bases between the two ends. CDR3 bases: TGTGCCAGCAGCCAAGATTTAGGGACTCCCCAACTGAACTATGGCTACACCTTC. It yields the protein CASSQDLGTPQLNYGYTF.

CDR3 amino acids: CASDQQGGAETEAFF. CDR3 nucleotides: TGTGCCAGCGATCAGCAGGGGGGCGCCGAAACTGAAGCTTTCTTT. This sequence joins TRBV19 and TRBJ1-1; 7 nucleotides line up with TRBD1. The CDR3 is made up of 15 amino acids. Germline V CDR1 and CDR2: LNHDA, SQIVND (reference sequence). V was clipped by 9 bases and J by 5 bases; unmatched bases: 15.

The chain links TRBV14 to TRBJ2-7, with D uncertain. With 4 bases removed from V and 3 bases from J, the gap between germline ends came to 10 bases. The CDR3 is 13 residues long. Germline V CDR1 and CDR2: SGHDN, FVKESK. The CDR3 region has the DNA TGTGCCAGCAGCCCCCCAGGTAACTACGAGCAGTACTTC. It specifies CASSPPGNYEQYF.

This chain links TRBV5-4 with TRBJ1-2, with 7 bases matching TRBD1. Germline CDR1 is SGHNT and CDR2 is YYREEE (reference sequence). V lost 4 bases to trimming and J lost 0 bases; unmatched junction nucleotides: 3. This CDR3 comprises 14 residues. The CDR3 DNA sequence: TGTGCCAGCAGCGCGACAGGGTCTAACTATGGCTACACCTTC. It encodes CASSATGSNYGYTF.

The chain uses TRBV20-1 and TRBJ2-7; D unresolved. This CDR3 comprises 11 residues. Germline lookup yields CDR1 DFQATT and CDR2 SNEGSKA (reference sequence). V shed 3 bases and J shed 3 bases, with 6 bases lying between them. CDR3 sequence reads: CSASYFYEQYF. Written as DNA, the CDR3 is TGCAGTGCTAGCTACTTCTACGAGCAGTACTTC.

V is TRBV6-6 and J is TRBJ2-7, with D possibly matching TRBD2 (6 bases). V lost 6 bases and J 5 bases, leaving 14 bases between the germline ends. Germline V gene lookup returns CDR1 MNHNY and CDR2 SVGAGI (reference sequence). This CDR3 has 13 residues. The CDR3 DNA is TGTGCCAGCAGGACGGGAGAAGTCCACGAGCAGTACTTC. Amino acids: CASRTGEVHEQYF.

The V call is TRBV9, the J call TRBJ1-1; 8 bases map to TRBD1. V dropped 3 bases and J dropped 5; count of bases not matched to a gene: 9. Germline loops: CDR1 SGDLS, CDR2 YYNGEE. The CDR3 sequence is 15 residues long. The CDR3 loop reads CASSEYRGSGTEAFF. In nucleotides, the CDR3 is TGTGCCAGCAGCGAATACAGGGGGAGTGGAACTGAAGCTTTCTTT. The entire variable domain, with the rest obtained from reference TRBV9 and TRBJ1-1, is as follows: DSGVTQTPKHLITATGQRVTLRCSPRSGDLSVYWYQQSLDQGLQFLIQYYNGEERAKGNILERFSAQQFPDLHSELNLSSLELGDSALYFCASSEYRGSGTEAFFGQGTRLTVV.

This sequence joins TRBV28 and TRBJ1-5; TRBD1 might be the D (6 bases). This CDR3 region has 21 residues. Germline CDR1 reads MDHEN; CDR2 reads SYDVKM. The ends were cut back, 5 bases at V and 0 bases at J, with 29 bases in the middle. The DNA for the CDR3 is TGTGCCAGCAGTCCGCCAACCTCATTCCCAGGGGAAAAATATAGCAATCAGCCCCAGCATTTT. This encodes CASSPPTSFPGEKYSNQPQHF.

This clone was found once. This CDR3 reads CASKDWDTEAFF. The CDR3 nucleotides are TGTGCCAGCAAAGACTGGGACACTGAAGCTTTCTTT. The chain carries TRBV25-1 and TRBJ1-1; D gene ambiguous. Germline V gene lookup returns CDR1 MGHDK and CDR2 SYGVNS. The CDR3 extends over 12 amino acids. V gave up 7 bases and J gave up 3 bases, with 9 bases separating them.

This clone was observed once. This rearrangement joins TRBV7-6 to TRBJ2-7; the D gene is possibly TRBD2 (6 bases). CDR3 length: 13 amino acids. The germline V gene has CDR1 SGHVS and CDR2 FNYEAQ. V gave up 5 bases and J gave up 6 bases, with 14 bases separating them. The CDR3 region is CASSPGQGGEQYF. The CDR3 DNA sequence: TGTGCCAGCAGCCCAGGGCAGGGAGGCGAGCAGTACTTC.

The chain joins TRBV7-9 to TRBJ2-7; D might be TRBD2 (7 bases). This CDR3 has 13 amino acids. Germline assignment: CDR1 SEHNR and CDR2 FQNEAQ (reference sequence). V was trimmed by 5 bases and J by 2 bases, leaving 10 bases between them. CDR3 sequence (DNA): TGTGCCAGCAGCCGGGGGGCTACCTACGAGCAGTACTTC. It codes for CASSRGATYEQYF.

The V gene is TRBV28, the J gene TRBJ1-2; perhaps TRBD1 as D (5 bases). Germline CDR1 reads MDHEN; CDR2 reads SYDVKM. Deletions cut 8 bases from V and 8 bases from J, with 12 bases between. The CDR3 contains 11 residues. The CDR3 region is CASRGLEGYTF. CDR3 nucleotide sequence: TGTGCCAGCCGGGGACTAGAGGGCTACACCTTC.

The CDR3 sequence is CASGWEKLFF. The CDR3 coding sequence is TGTGCCAGTGGCTGGGAAAAACTGTTTTTT. The chain uses TRBV19 and TRBJ1-4; D call uncertain. Trimming took 8 bases from V and 8 from J, leaving 6 bases between them. CDR3 length equals 10 residues. Germline V gene data show CDR1 as LNHDA and CDR2 as SQIVND (reference sequence).

J is TRBJ2-7 and V is TRBV7-2; TRBD2 might be the D (5 bases). The CDR3 runs to 14 residues. CDR1 and CDR2 from the germline V gene are SGHTA and FQGNSA. The V end lost 4 bases, the J end lost 0 bases, and 10 bases lay between the germline ends. The CDR3 spells CASSYLAASYEQYF. The CDR3 region has the DNA TGTGCCAGCAGCTACCTAGCAGCCTCCTACGAGCAGTACTTC.